Listed below are T cell receptor beta chains from one sample, sequenced in a study of human T cells and chemical hapten exposure. TCRdb ran MiXCR on the RACE reads and lists one entry per CDR3 protein. The repertoire holds 90,000 or so distinct CDR3 sequences, with roughly 10% as singletons. The input for sequencing was whole blood, taken in connection with sensitization to the hapten diphenylcyclopropenone (DPC). Every receptor here comes from a man in his forties with alopecia areata. Some clones in this sample may be carry-over from other donors' samples. Both conserved end residues are part of each CDR3. The D gene is left open where the match is weak. Some rows mark clone size as missing; the rest say once, few, many or name a class of expanded clone.

.	TRBJ2-7	TRBV15	.	TGTGCCACCAGCAGAGAGGGCAGACCCGGTTCCTACTCCTACGAGCAGTACTTC	CATSREGRPGSYSYEQYF
.	TRBJ2-5	TRBV11-3	.	TGTGCCAGCAGCCTCTCAAGTCTGGGGGGCCAAGAGACCCAGTACTTC	CASSLSSLGGQETQYF
many	TRBJ2-1	TRBV6-5	.	TGTGCCAGCAGTTCTACGTACCTACCCCACAATGAGCAGTTCTTC	CASSSTYLPHNEQFF
.	TRBJ2-7	TRBV7-2	TRBD2	TGTGCCAGCAGCCCGAGACTAGCGGGAGGGCCCTACGAGCAGTACTTC	CASSPRLAGGPYEQYF
few	TRBJ2-2	TRBV10-3	.	TGTGCCATCAAGGGCGGGAACACCGGGGAGCTGTTTTTT	CAIKGGNTGELFF
.	TRBJ2-7	TRBV24-1	TRBD1	TGTGCCACCAGTGATTCCGGGACAGGGTTCCACGAGCAGTACTTC	CATSDSGTGFHEQYF
few	TRBJ2-7	TRBV7-2	TRBD2	TGTGCCAGCAGCTTAGAACTAGCGGGGTACTACGAGCAGTACTTC	CASSLELAGYYEQYF
many	TRBJ1-1	TRBV27	.	TGTGCCAGCAGTTTAGGCCTACAGGGTTACACTGAAGCTTTCTTT	CASSLGLQGYTEAFF
many	TRBJ2-5	TRBV7-2	.	TGTGCCAGCAGCTTAGGTCCACACTACCAAGAGACCCAGTACTTC	CASSLGPHYQETQYF
.	TRBJ2-3	TRBV12-3/TRBV12-4	.	TGTGCCAGCAGTCCCGAAGTTAGCGGCACAGATACGCAGTATTTT	CASSPEVSGTDTQYF
many	TRBJ2-1	TRBV12-3/TRBV12-4	TRBD2	TGTGCCAGCAGCCCAGATAGGACTAGCGGGGAATTCTTC	CASSPDRTSGEFF
many	TRBJ1-1	TRBV18	TRBD1	TGTGCCAGCTCACCACCGGGACAGAACCTAGAGGCTTTCTTT	CASSPPGQNLEAFF
many	TRBJ2-2	TRBV27	.	TGTGCCAGCAGCACACCCAAGGGGATCCTTGGAGGCGGGGAGCTGTTTTTT	CASSTPKGILGGGELFF
few	TRBJ2-6	TRBV29-1	.	TGCAGCGGTTTTAATTCGGGGGCCAACGTCCTGACTTTC	CSGFNSGANVLTF
.	TRBJ2-5	TRBV7-2	.	TGTGCCAGCAGCCTCGCGCCTCGGGAGCCCCAGTACTTC	CASSLAPREPQYF
.	TRBJ2-1	TRBV24-1	TRBD2	TGTGCCACCAGTGATTTTGGGCTAGCGGGCTACGATGAGCAGTTCTTC	CATSDFGLAGYDEQFF
once	TRBJ2-5	TRBV27	TRBD2	TGTGCCAGCAGTTTATTTAGGGAGGGAGTGGAGACCCAGTACTTC	CASSLFREGVETQYF
many	TRBJ1-5	TRBV7-2	.	TGTGCCAGCAGCTTAGCAGACAGCCCGTCGCGGCCCCAGCATTTT	CASSLADSPSRPQHF
many	TRBJ2-7	TRBV28	.	TGTGCCAGCAGTTCGGACAGCAGCTCCTACGAGCAGTACTTC	CASSSDSSSYEQYF
.	TRBJ2-2	TRBV19	.	TGTGCCAGTAGTAGCCCTTTATTAAACACCGGGGAGCTGTTTTTT	CASSSPLLNTGELFF
few	TRBJ2-7	TRBV6-2/TRBV6-3	TRBD1	TGTGCCAGCACCGACAGGGGGCTCGGAGAGCAGTACTTC	CASTDRGLGEQYF
.	TRBJ1-1	TRBV7-8	.	TGTGCCAGCAGCTTAGCGCGGCGAGGCGCTGAAGCTTTCTTT	CASSLARRGAEAFF
.	TRBJ2-2	TRBV11-2	.	TGTGCCAGCAGCATGGGACGGCTTAACACCGGGGAGCTGTTTTTT	CASSMGRLNTGELFF
few	TRBJ2-2	TRBV7-2	TRBD1	TGTGCCAGCAGCTTGTGGGACAGGGCGACCGGGGAGCTGTTTTTT	CASSLWDRATGELFF
few	TRBJ2-3	TRBV7-9	TRBD2	TGTGCCAGCAGCTTACGTGGAGCGGGAGGGCGCACAGATACGCAGTATTTT	CASSLRGAGGRTDTQYF
many	TRBJ1-5	TRBV7-9	TRBD1	TGTGCCAGCAGCCCGACAGGGAAGAGCAATCAGCCCCAGCATTTT	CASSPTGKSNQPQHF
few	TRBJ2-3	TRBV29-1	TRBD1	TGCAGCGTTGAGCCGGGACAGGGCCCCGATACGCAGTATTTT	CSVEPGQGPDTQYF
.	TRBJ2-3	TRBV20-1	.	TGCAGTGCTAGAGATACCAGCGTAAGAACAGATACGCAGTATTTT	CSARDTSVRTDTQYF
many	TRBJ2-7	TRBV11-3	TRBD2	TGTGCCAGCAGCTTGGGGAGCGGGGCTACCACCTACGAGCAGTACTTC	CASSLGSGATTYEQYF
.	TRBJ2-1	TRBV6-4	TRBD2	TGTGCCAGCAGTGACTCAAGGACTAGCGGGAGGAAAAATGAGCAGTTCTTC	CASSDSRTSGRKNEQFF
.	TRBJ1-5	TRBV7-2	.	TGTGCCAGCAGCCAGGACAGCTCTTATCAGCCCCAGCATTTT	CASSQDSSYQPQHF
.	TRBJ2-7	TRBV24-1	.	TGTGCCACCAGTGTTGGGGGGGCCGCCGAGCAGTACTTC	CATSVGGAAEQYF
few	TRBJ2-2	TRBV6-2/TRBV6-3	.	TGTGCCAGCAGCCCACTTCTGATCGTCAGGGAGGCCGGGGAGCTGTTTTTT	CASSPLLIVREAGELFF
few	TRBJ1-1	TRBV7-9	.	TGTGCCAGCAGCCAAAGAGGGACGGCGAACACTGAAGCTTTCTTT	CASSQRGTANTEAFF
many	TRBJ2-7	TRBV20-1	TRBD2	TGCAGTGCGACTAGCGGGAGGGGGAACTCCTACGAGCAGTACTTC	CSATSGRGNSYEQYF
many	TRBJ1-5	TRBV18	.	TGTGCCAGCTCACCACGGGGACCTTATAGCAATCAGCCCCAGCATTTT	CASSPRGPYSNQPQHF
.	TRBJ2-6	TRBV9	.	TGTGCCAGCAACTTTGGGGCTGGGGCCAACGTCCTGACTTTC	CASNFGAGANVLTF
once	TRBJ2-6	TRBV28	.	TGTGCCAGCACCCCTGCCGGGGCCAACGTCCTGACTTTC	CASTPAGANVLTF
few	TRBJ2-5	TRBV12-3/TRBV12-4	.	TGTGCCAGCAGGGAACAACAGGGAGTCCAAGAGACCCAGTACTTC	CASREQQGVQETQYF
few	TRBJ2-3	TRBV28	.	TGTGCCAGCAGTTCTAGCAACCCAGATACGCAGTATTTT	CASSSSNPDTQYF
few	TRBJ2-1	TRBV6-6	.	TGTGCCAGCAGTTACCCCGACTTAGGGTCAGGGCAGTTCTTC	CASSYPDLGSGQFF
few	TRBJ1-6	TRBV7-9	.	TGTGCCAGCAAGCAGAACAATTCACCCCTCCACTTT	CASKQNNSPLHF
many	TRBJ2-3	TRBV29-1	TRBD1	TGCAGCGTCGAATTCATGAATTCCATGGCAGGGGGACCCACAGATACGCAGTATTTT	CSVEFMNSMAGGPTDTQYF
many	TRBJ2-1	TRBV28	TRBD2	TGTGCCAGCAGTATTAGCGGGTTATACAATGAGCAGTTCTTC	CASSISGLYNEQFF
few	TRBJ2-3	TRBV5-1	TRBD2	TGCGCCAGCAGGCAGCGGGAGCTCTCAGATACGCAGTATTTT	CASRQRELSDTQYF
few	TRBJ2-2	TRBV18	.	TGTGCCAGCTCACCGCTCAGCAACCGTGGAAACACCGGGGAGCTGTTTTTT	CASSPLSNRGNTGELFF
many	TRBJ1-2	TRBV9	.	TGTGCCAGCAGCGTAGGTGTGGGCGCTAACTATGGCTACACCTTC	CASSVGVGANYGYTF
.	TRBJ2-3	TRBV4-3	TRBD2	TGCGCCAGCAGCCAAGCCGGGAGGGCTGGGGGAGATACGCAGTATTTT	CASSQAGRAGGDTQYF
.	TRBJ2-3	TRBV20-1	.	TGCAGTGCTAGTCACGGGAGCGACCTTACAGATACGCAGTATTTT	CSASHGSDLTDTQYF
many	TRBJ2-7	TRBV29-1	TRBD1	TGCAGCGCCCGGGGACAGCTTACCTACGAGCAGTACTTC	CSARGQLTYEQYF
few	TRBJ1-6	TRBV29-1	TRBD1	TGCAGCGTCCAGACGGGACAGGGAGATTCACCCCTCCACTTT	CSVQTGQGDSPLHF
few	TRBJ2-1	TRBV2	TRBD2	TGTGCCAGCGAAGGAGCGGGAGTTAATGAGCAGTTCTTC	CASEGAGVNEQFF